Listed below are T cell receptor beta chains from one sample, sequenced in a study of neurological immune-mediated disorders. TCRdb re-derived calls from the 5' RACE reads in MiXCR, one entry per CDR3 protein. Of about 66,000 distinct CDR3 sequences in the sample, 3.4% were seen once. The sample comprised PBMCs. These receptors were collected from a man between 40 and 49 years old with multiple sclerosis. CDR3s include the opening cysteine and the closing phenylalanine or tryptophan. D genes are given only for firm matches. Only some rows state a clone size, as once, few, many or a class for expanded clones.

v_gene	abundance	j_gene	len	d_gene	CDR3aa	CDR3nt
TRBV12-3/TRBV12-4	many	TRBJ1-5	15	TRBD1	CASSPPGQGNQPQHF	TGTGCCAGCAGCCCGCCCGGACAGGGAAATCAGCCCCAGCATTTT
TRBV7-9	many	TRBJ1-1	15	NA	CASSLAFGGSAEAFF	TGTGCCAGCAGCTTAGCATTTGGGGGTAGCGCTGAAGCTTTCTTT
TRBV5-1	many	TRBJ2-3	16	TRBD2	CASSIGLADYTDTQYF	TGCGCCAGCAGCATAGGACTAGCGGATTACACAGATACGCAGTATTTT
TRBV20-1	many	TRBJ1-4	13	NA	CSAAGGANEKLFF	TGCAGTGCCGCGGGAGGTGCTAATGAAAAACTGTTTTTT
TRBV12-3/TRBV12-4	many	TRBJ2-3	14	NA	CASSFGRRTDTQYF	TGTGCCAGCAGTTTTGGCAGACGCACAGATACGCAGTATTTT
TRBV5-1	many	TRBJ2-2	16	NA	CASSFTLDGGASELFF	TGCGCCAGCAGCTTTACTTTGGATGGGGGTGCCTCGGAGCTGTTTTTT
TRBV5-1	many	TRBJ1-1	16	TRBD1	CASSLGAGGMNTEAFF	TGCGCCAGCAGCTTGGGGGCAGGGGGAATGAACACTGAAGCTTTCTTT
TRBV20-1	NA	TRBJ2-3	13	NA	CSANRLGLDTQYF	TGCAGTGCTAATCGATTGGGATTAGATACGCAGTATTTT
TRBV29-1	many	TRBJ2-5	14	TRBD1	CSVAQGALEETQYF	TGCAGCGTTGCCCAGGGGGCCCTTGAGGAGACCCAGTACTTC
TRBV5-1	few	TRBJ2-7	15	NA	CASSLDPAKSYEQYF	TGCGCCAGCAGCTTGGACCCAGCCAAGTCCTACGAGCAGTACTTC
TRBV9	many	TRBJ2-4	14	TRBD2	CASSRGAGENIQYF	TGTGCCAGCAGCCGAGGAGCGGGGGAGAACATTCAGTACTTC
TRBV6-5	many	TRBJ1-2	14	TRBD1	CASRYLDRAYGYTF	TGTGCCAGCAGATACCTTGACAGGGCGTATGGCTACACCTTC
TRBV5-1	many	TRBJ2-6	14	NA	CASAEGVLVNVLTF	TGCGCCAGCGCCGAAGGGGTATTGGTCAACGTCCTGACTTTC
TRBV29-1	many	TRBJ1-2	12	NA	CSVEDRYSGYTF	TGCAGCGTTGAAGATAGATACAGTGGCTACACCTTC
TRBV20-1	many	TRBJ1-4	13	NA	CSAMLAAGEKLFF	TGCAGTGCTATGTTGGCGGCGGGTGAAAAACTGTTTTTT
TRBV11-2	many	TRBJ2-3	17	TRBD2	CASSLGTSGRITDTQYF	TGTGCCAGCAGCTTAGGGACTAGCGGGCGTATAACAGATACGCAGTATTTT